Reported below is one T cell receptor (beta chain). As yet, its antigen is unknown. J was trimmed by 2 bases and V by 0 bases; bases with no gene match: 2. The CDR3 extends over 17 amino acids. Germline CDR1 is SGHDT and CDR2 is YYEEEE. From 5'RACE with constant-segment primers came TCR alpha and TCR beta cDNA libraries that carried sample barcodes and UMIs. A single record per CDR3 protein comes from TCRdb applying MiXCR to the 5' RACE reads. The table includes about 250,000 distinct CDR3 sequences, 15% detected once. The sample is drawn from a study of T-cell memory formation after mild COVID-19. Study summary: Clusters were largely donor specific.

General observations from the study: CD4/CD8 balance characterized clones contracting day 15 to 85, and CD4+ skew characterized later expanders.

The chain has TRBV5-6 and TRBJ2-1; 13 nucleotides align to TRBD2. The source is an adult woman who had mild COVID-19 (a few samples of this study predate the infection). Cell type and time point are not known. Sample: PBMCs or a T cell subset sorted from them (not recorded which). The CDR3 here is CASSLAGTSGTYNEQFF. CDR3 bases: TGTGCCAGCAGCTTGGCGGGGACTAGCGGGACCTACAATGAGCAGTTCTTC.